The clone carrying this T cell receptor beta chain has only one observation. CDR1 is PRHDT, CDR2 FYEKMQ, per germline (reference sequence). The length of the CDR3 is 14 residues. Trimming took 3 bases from V and 0 from J, leaving 6 bases between them. This specimen belongs to a study of blood T cell repertoires in COVID-19. In the study overall: Acute and convalescent COVID-19 samples came from the United States, Italy and Spain.

The assay was immunoSEQ multiplex PCR, and TCRdb's table has in-frame clones only and misses some. The top ten clones hold 10% to 13% of a sample with around 150,000 clones, about nine tenths of them seen once. The sequence came from a man in his fifties or sixties with active or convalescent COVID-19. Specimen: peripheral blood. The chain recombines TRBV13 with TRBJ2-1; perhaps TRBD1 as D (5 bases). The CDR3 here is CASSLGLSYNEQFF. The CDR3 DNA sequence: TGTGCCAGCAGCTTGGGGCTCTCCTACAATGAGCAGTTCTTC.